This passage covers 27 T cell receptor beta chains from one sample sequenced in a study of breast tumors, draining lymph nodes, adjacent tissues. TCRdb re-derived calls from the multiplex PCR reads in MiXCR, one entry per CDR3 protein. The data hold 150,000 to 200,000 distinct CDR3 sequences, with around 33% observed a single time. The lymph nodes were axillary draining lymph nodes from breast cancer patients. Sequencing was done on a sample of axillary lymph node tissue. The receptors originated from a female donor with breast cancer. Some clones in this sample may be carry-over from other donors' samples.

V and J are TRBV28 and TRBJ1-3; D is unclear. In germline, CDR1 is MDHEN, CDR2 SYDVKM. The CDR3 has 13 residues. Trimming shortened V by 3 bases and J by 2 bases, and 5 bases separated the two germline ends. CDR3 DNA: TGTGCCAGCAGTTTTTTGACTGGAAACACCATATATTTT. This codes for CASSFLTGNTIYF.

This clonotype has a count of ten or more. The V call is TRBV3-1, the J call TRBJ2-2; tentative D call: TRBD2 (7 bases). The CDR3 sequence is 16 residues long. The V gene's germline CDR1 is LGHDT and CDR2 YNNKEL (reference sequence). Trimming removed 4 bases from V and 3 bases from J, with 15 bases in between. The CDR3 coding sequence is TGTGCCAGCAGCCTTATGCGGGGGCGAGACACCGGGGAGCTGTTTTTT. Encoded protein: CASSLMRGRDTGELFF.

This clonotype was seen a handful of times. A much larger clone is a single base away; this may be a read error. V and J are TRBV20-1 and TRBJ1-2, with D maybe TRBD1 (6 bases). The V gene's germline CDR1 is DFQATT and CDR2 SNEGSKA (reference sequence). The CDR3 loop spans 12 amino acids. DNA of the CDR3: TGCAGTGCCGTACAGGGTGCTGGGGGCTCCACCTTC. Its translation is CSAVQGAGGSTF.

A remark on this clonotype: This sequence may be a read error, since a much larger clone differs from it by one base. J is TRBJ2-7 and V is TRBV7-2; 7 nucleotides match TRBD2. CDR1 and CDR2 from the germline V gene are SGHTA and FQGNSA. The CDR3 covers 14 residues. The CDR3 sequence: CGSTTAGGTYEQYF. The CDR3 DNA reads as TGTGGCAGCACTACGGCCGGGGGGACCTACGAGCAGTACTTC.

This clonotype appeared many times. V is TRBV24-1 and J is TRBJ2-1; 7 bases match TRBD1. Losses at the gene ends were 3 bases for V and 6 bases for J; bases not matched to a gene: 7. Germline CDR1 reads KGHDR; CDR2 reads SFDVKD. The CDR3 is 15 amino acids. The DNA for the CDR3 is TGTGCCACCAGTGATCAAGGGACAGATGGCAATGAGCAGTTCTTC. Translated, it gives CATSDQGTDGNEQFF.

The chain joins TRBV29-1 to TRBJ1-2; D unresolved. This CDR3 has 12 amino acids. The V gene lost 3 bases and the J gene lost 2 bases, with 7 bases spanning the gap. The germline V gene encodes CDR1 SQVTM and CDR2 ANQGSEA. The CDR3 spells CSVERGNYGYTF. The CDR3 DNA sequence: TGCAGCGTTGAGCGAGGGAACTATGGCTACACCTTC. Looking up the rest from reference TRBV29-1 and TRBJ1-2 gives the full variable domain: SAVISQKPSRDICQRGTSLTIQCQVDSQVTMMFWYRQQPGQSLTLIATANQGSEATYESGFVIDKFPISRPNLTFSTLTVSNMSPEDSSIYLCSVERGNYGYTFGSGTRLTVV.

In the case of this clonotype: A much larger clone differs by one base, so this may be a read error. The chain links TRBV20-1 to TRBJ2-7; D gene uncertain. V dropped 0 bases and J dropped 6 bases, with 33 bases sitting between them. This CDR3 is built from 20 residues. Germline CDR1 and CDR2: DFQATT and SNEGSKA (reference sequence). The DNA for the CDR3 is TGCAGTGCTAGAGATGGCCCACCTTGGACGGCCGCCAAAGCTTTGGGCGAGCAGTACTTC. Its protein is CSARDGPPWTAAKALGEQYF.

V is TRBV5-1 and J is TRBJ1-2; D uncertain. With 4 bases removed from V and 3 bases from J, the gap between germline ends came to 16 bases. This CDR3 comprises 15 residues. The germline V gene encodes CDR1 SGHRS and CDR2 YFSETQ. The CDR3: CASSLDLRLHYGYTF. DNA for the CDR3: TGCGCCAGCAGCCTGGACCTGAGACTCCACTATGGCTACACCTTC. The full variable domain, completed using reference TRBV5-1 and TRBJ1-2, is KAGVTQTPRYLIKTRGQQVTLSCSPISGHRSVSWYQQTPGQGLQFLFEYFSETQRNKGNFPGRFSGRQFSNSRSEMNVSTLELGDSALYLCASSLDLRLHYGYTFGSGTRLTVV.

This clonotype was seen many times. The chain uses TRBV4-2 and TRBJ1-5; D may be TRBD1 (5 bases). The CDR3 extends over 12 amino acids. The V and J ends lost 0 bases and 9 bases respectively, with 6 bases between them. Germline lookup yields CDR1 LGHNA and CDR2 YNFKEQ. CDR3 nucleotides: TGTGCCAGCAGCCAAGATAGGGGGCCCCAGCATTTT. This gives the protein CASSQDRGPQHF.

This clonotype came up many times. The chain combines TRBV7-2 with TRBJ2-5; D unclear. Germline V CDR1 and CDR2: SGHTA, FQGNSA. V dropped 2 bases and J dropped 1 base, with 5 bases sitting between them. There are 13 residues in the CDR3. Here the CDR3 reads CASSLLIQETQYF. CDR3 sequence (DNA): TGTGCCAGCAGCTTACTGATCCAAGAGACCCAGTACTTC.

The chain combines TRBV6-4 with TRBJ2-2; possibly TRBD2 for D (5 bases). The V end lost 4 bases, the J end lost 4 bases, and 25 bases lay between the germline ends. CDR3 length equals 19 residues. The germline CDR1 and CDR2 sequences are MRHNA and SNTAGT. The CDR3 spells CASSGNTGIMYTSTGELFF. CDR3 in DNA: TGTGCCAGCAGTGGCAACACGGGGATTATGTATACTAGCACCGGGGAGCTGTTTTTT.

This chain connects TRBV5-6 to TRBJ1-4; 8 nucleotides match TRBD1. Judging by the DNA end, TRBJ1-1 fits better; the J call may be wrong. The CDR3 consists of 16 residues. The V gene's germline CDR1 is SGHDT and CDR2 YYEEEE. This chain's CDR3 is CASSRAGSRGRTEAFF. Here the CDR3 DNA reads TGTGCCAGCAGCCGAGCGGGGAGCAGGGGGCGGACTGAAGCTTTCTTT.

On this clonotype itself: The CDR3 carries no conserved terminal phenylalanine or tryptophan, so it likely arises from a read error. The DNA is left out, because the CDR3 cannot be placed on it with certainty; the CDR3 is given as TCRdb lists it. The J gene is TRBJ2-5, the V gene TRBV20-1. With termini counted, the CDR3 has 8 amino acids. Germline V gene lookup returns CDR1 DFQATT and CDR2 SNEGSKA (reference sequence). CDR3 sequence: CSAREGTS.

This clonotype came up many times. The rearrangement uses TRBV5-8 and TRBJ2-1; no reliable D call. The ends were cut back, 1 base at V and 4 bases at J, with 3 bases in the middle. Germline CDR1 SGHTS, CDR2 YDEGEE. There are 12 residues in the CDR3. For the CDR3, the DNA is TGTGCCAGCAGCTTGCGTTACAATGAGCAGTTCTTC. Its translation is CASSLRYNEQFF.

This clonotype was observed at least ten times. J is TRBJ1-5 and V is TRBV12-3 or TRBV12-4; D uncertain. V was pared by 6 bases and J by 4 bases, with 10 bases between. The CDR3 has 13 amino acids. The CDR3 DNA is TGTGCCAGCAGCTTCTCGGGAAATCAGCCCCAGCATTTT. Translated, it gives CASSFSGNQPQHF.

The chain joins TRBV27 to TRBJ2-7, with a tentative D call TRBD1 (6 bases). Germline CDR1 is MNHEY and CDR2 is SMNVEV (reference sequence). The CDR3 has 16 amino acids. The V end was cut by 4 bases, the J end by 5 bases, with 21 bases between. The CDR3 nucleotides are TGTGCCAGCAGTTCATCGCCGGCAGGGGATAACGACGAGCAGTACTTC. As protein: CASSSSPAGDNDEQYF.

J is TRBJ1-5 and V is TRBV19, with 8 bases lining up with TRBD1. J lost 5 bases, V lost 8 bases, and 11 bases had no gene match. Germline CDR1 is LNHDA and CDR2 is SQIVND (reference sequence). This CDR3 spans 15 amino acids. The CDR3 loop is CASGDGQGPHQPQHF. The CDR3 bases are TGTGCCAGTGGAGACGGACAGGGCCCTCATCAGCCCCAGCATTTT.

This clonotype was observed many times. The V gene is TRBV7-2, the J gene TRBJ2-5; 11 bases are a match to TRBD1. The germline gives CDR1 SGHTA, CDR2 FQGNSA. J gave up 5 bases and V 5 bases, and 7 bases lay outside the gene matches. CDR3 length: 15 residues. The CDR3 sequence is CASSPRTGGWETQYF. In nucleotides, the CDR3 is TGTGCCAGCAGCCCTCGGACAGGGGGCTGGGAGACCCAGTACTTC.

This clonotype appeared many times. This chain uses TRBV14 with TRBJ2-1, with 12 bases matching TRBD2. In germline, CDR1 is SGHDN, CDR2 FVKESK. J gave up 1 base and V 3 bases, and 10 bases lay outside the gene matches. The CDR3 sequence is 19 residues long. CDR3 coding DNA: TGTGCCAGCAGCCAGGGACACGGGACTAGCGGGTCATCCTACAATGAGCAGTTCTTC. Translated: CASSQGHGTSGSSYNEQFF.

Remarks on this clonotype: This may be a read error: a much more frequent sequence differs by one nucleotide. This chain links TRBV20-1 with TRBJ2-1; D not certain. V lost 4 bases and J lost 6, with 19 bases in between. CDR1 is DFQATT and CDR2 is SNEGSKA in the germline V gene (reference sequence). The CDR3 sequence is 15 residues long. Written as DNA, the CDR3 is TGCAGTGCTATACTGGGCTTCCGGGCTGGCAATGAGCAGTTCTTC. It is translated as CSAILGFRAGNEQFF.

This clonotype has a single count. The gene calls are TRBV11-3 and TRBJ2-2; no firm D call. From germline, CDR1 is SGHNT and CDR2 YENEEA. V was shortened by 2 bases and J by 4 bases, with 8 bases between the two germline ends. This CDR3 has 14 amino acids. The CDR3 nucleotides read TGTGCCAGCAGCTTAATAACTACCACCGGGGAGCTGTTTTTT. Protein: CASSLITTTGELFF.

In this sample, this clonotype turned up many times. This CDR3 is CSARRVGETQYF. In DNA, the CDR3 is TGCAGCGCCCGACGGGTGGGCGAGACCCAGTACTTC. The chain couples TRBV29-1 to TRBJ2-5; D remains ambiguous. The CDR3 is 12 amino acids. Trimming pared 7 bases from V and 5 bases from J, leaving 14 bases between. In germline, CDR1 is SQVTM, CDR2 ANQGSEA. The variable domain in full, completed from reference TRBV29-1 and TRBJ2-5, reads SAVISQKPSRDICQRGTSLTIQCQVDSQVTMMFWYRQQPGQSLTLIATANQGSEATYESGFVIDKFPISRPNLTFSTLTVSNMSPEDSSIYLCSARRVGETQYFGPGTRLLVL.

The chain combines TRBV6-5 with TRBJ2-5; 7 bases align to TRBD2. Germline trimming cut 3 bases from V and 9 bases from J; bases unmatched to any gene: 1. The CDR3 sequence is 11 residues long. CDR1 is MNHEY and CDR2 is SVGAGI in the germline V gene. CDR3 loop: CASSYGGAQYF. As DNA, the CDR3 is TGTGCCAGCAGTTATGGGGGGGCCCAGTACTTC.

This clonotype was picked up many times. CDR3 amino acids: CSVRDVYEQYF. CDR3 DNA sequence: TGCAGTGTCAGGGACGTTTACGAGCAGTACTTC. The rearrangement links TRBV20-1 to TRBJ2-7, with D perhaps assigned TRBD1 or TRBD2 (5 bases each). Germline values: CDR1 DFQATT, CDR2 SNEGSKA (reference sequence). The V end lost 7 bases, the J end lost 4 bases, and 11 bases lay between the germline ends. This CDR3 spans 11 amino acids.

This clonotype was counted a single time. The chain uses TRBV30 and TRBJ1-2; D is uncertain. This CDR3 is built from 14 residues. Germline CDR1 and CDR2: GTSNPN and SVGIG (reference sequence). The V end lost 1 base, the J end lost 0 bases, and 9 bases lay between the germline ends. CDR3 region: CAWSALLANYGYTF. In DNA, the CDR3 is TGTGCCTGGAGTGCCCTCTTAGCTAACTATGGCTACACCTTC.

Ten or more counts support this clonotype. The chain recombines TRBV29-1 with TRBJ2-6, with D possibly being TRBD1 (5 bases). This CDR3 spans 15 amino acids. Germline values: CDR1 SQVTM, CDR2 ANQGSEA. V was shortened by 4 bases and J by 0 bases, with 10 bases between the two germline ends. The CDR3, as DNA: TGCAGCGTTGTTCAGGGCAACTCTGGGGCCAACGTCCTGACTTTC. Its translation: CSVVQGNSGANVLTF.

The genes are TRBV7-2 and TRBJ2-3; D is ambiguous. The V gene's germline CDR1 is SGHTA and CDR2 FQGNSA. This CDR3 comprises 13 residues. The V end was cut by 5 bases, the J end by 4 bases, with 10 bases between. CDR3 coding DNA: TGTGCCAGCAGCAACGACGGGCCAGATACGCAGTATTTT. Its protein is CASSNDGPDTQYF.